This TCR beta chain was sequenced during a study of blood T cell repertoires in COVID-19. Study-level information: The United States, Italy and Spain supplied acute and convalescent COVID-19 samples. T cells, B-cell-depleted T cells, or PBMCs provided the cDNA or gDNA that served as material.

TCRdb's table, derived via immunoSEQ multiplex PCR, lists solely in-frame clones and lacks some. The repertoire holds under 350,000 clones, with about 89% as singletons. The length of the CDR3 is 18 residues. V was shortened by 5 bases and J by 5 bases, with 26 bases between the two germline ends. Germline CDR1 is SGHAT and CDR2 is FQNNGV. The origin of this receptor is a man aged 35-49 years with acute or convalescent COVID-19. Sequenced material: peripheral blood. The chain has TRBV11-2 and TRBJ2-3, with a weak D call TRBD2 (5 bases). The CDR3 nucleotides read TGTGCCAGCAGCCGGAGAGGCGCCGGGCTGGGCGAGGGAGATACGCAGTATTTT. Amino acids: CASSRRGAGLGEGDTQYF.